Below, one T cell receptor beta chain is given with its context. What it recognizes is unknown. The entry originates in a study of OX40 agonist ivuxolimab in advanced cancers. Across the whole study: Dose-escalation patients had hepatocellular carcinoma, melanoma, renal cell or head and neck cancer. There were three patients with partial responses, one having hepatocellular carcinoma and two cutaneous melanoma. Overall study results and limits: The mean number of expanded clones was higher in CD8+ T cells than in CD4+.

The method was immunoSEQ multiplex PCR; TCRdb's version includes in-frame clones alone and lacks a portion of them. Of fewer than 85,000 clones listed, just under 90% are singletons. Looked up from germline, CDR1 is SQVTM and CDR2 is ANQGSEA. The CDR3 runs to 14 residues. The V gene lost 6 bases and the J gene lost 2 bases, with 17 bases spanning the gap. Source: CD4+ or CD8+ T cells sorted from blood, taken in a trial of the OX40 agonist ivuxolimab. The origin of this receptor is an adult with an advanced solid tumor such as melanoma, head and neck, liver or kidney cancer. The V and J genes are TRBV29-1 and TRBJ2-7; maybe TRBD2 (6 bases). The CDR3 coding sequence is TGCAGCGTCACGGTCGGGAGAGGAGCCTACGAGCAGTACTTC. It yields the protein CSVTVGRGAYEQYF.